The rows below give T cell receptor beta chains drawn from one sample of a study of T cell changes during pregnancy in multiple sclerosis. Assay: immunoSEQ multiplex PCR; the TCRdb copy retains only in-frame clones and omits some. This sample yields some 87,000 clones, of which 90% to 95% are seen a single time; about 1% belongs to the top ten. The sequencing used peripheral blood, collected in the second trimester of pregnancy. The source is a female donor with multiple sclerosis, enrolled in a pregnancy study. Each CDR3 is given with its conserved first and last residue. The order of the fields is V gene, J gene, CDR3 protein.

v_call: TRBV15; j_call: TRBJ2-1; cdr3_aa: CATSRDNYNEQFF
v_call: TRBV13; j_call: TRBJ2-1; cdr3_aa: CASSLPRTASGSYNEQFF
v_call: TRBV6-5; j_call: TRBJ1-1; cdr3_aa: CASSRQGTEAFF
v_call: TRBV29-1; j_call: TRBJ2-1; cdr3_aa: CSVYLAGLNEQFF
v_call: TRBV5-4; j_call: TRBJ2-3; cdr3_aa: CASRLQGYSTDTQYF
v_call: TRBV5-1; j_call: TRBJ2-1; cdr3_aa: CASSLSGGLYNEQFF
v_call: TRBV7-8; j_call: TRBJ2-7; cdr3_aa: CASSLAGGGSYEQYF
v_call: TRBV28; j_call: TRBJ1-3; cdr3_aa: CASSLDTGANSGNTIYF
v_call: TRBV29-1; j_call: TRBJ2-4; cdr3_aa: CSLRESAKNIQYF
v_call: TRBV6-6; j_call: TRBJ2-2; cdr3_aa: CASRQTSDAGELFF
v_call: TRBV7-9; j_call: TRBJ2-1; cdr3_aa: CASSIGTYYNEQFF
v_call: TRBV2; j_call: TRBJ2-2; cdr3_aa: CASSETSVDTGELFF
v_call: TRBV11-2; j_call: TRBJ1-5; cdr3_aa: CASSLDQGQGTPLSNQPQHF
v_call: TRBV27; j_call: TRBJ1-1; cdr3_aa: CASGSRANTEAFF
v_call: TRBV30; j_call: TRBJ2-7; cdr3_aa: CAWDAGTGSYEQYF
v_call: TRBV5-4; j_call: TRBJ2-3; cdr3_aa: CASSLGLASTDTQYF
v_call: TRBV5-4; j_call: TRBJ1-2; cdr3_aa: CASSLAANYGYTF
v_call: TRBV7-9; j_call: TRBJ1-3; cdr3_aa: CASSPLDRAPRNTIYF
v_call: TRBV27; j_call: TRBJ2-7; cdr3_aa: CASSLRDIGHYEQYF
v_call: TRBV19; j_call: TRBJ2-1; cdr3_aa: CASSISGSPGNEQFF